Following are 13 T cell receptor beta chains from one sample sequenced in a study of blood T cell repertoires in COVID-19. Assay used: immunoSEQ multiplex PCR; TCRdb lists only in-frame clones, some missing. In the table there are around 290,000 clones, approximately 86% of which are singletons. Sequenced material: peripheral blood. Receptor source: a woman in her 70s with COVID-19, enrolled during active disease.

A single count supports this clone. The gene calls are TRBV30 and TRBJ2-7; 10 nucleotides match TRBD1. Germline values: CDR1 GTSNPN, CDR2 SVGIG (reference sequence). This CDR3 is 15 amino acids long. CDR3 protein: CALTGGPTNSYEQYF. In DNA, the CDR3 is TGTGCGCTGACAGGGGGCCCAACTAATTCCTACGAGCAGTACTTC.

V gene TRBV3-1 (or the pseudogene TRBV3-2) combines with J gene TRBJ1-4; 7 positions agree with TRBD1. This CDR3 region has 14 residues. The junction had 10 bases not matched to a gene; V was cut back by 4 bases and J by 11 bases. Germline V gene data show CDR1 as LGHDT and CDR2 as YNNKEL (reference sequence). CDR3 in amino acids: CASSLQGLPGKLFF. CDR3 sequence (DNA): TGTGCCAGCAGCCTACAGGGGCTCCCAGGGAAACTGTTTTTT.

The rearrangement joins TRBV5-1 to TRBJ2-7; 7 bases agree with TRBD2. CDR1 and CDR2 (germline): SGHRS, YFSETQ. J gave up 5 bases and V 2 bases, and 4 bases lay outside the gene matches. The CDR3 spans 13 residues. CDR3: CASSLLTSDEQYF. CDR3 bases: TGCGCCAGCAGCTTACTAACTAGCGACGAGCAGTACTTC.

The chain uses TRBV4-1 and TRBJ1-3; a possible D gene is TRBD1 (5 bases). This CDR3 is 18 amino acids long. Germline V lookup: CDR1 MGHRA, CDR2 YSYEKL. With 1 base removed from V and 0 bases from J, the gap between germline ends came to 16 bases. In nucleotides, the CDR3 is TGCGCCAGCAGCCAAGGGAGGGTGAAAGGGGACTCTGGAAACACCATATATTTT. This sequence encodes CASSQGRVKGDSGNTIYF.

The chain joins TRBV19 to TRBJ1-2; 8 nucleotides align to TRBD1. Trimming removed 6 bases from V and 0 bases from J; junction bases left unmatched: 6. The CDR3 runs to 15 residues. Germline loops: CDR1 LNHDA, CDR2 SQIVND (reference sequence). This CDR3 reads CASRETGGPNYGYTF. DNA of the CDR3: TGTGCCAGTAGAGAAACAGGGGGTCCTAACTATGGCTACACCTTC. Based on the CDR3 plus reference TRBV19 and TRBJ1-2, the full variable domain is DGGITQSPKYLFRKEGQNVTLSCEQNLNHDAMYWYRQDPGQGLRLIYYSQIVNDFQKGDIAEGYSVSREKKESFPLTVTSAQKNPTAFYLCASRETGGPNYGYTFGSGTRLTVV.

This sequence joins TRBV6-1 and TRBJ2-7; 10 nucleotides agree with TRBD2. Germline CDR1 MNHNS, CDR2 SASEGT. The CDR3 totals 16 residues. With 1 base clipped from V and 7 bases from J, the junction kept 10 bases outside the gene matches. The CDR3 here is CASSEVASGGPGEQYF. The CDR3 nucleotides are TGTGCCAGCAGTGAAGTTGCTAGCGGGGGCCCGGGGGAGCAGTACTTC.

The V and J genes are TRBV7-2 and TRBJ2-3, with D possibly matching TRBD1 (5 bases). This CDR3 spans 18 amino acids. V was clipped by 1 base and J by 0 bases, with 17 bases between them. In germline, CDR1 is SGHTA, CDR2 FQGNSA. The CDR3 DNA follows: TGTGCCAGCAGCTTAGGAGGCGGACACAGATCTAGCACAGATACGCAGTATTTT. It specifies CASSLGGGHRSSTDTQYF. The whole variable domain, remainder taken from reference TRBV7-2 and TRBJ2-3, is GAGVSQSPSNKVTEKGKDVELRCDPISGHTALYWYRQSLGQGLEFLIYFQGNSAPDKSGLPSDRFSAERTGGSVSTLTIQRTQQEDSAVYLCASSLGGGHRSSTDTQYFGPGTRLTVL.

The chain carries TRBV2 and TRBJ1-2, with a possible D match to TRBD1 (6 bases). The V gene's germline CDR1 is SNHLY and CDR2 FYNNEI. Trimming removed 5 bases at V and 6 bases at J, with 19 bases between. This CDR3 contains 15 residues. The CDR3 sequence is CASSTPHGQRNGYTF. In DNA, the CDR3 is TGTGCCAGCAGTACCCCTCATGGACAGCGGAATGGCTACACCTTC.

The CDR3 DNA reads TGTGCCAGCAGTATCGTCAGGACAGGGGCAAATGGCTACAATGAGCAGTTCTTC. This codes for CASSIVRTGANGYNEQFF. This sequence joins TRBV27 and TRBJ2-1, with TRBD1 identical over 9 bases. The length of the CDR3 is 18 residues. J gave up 3 bases and V 5 bases, and 14 bases lay outside the gene matches. The germline gives CDR1 MNHEY, CDR2 SMNVEV (reference sequence).

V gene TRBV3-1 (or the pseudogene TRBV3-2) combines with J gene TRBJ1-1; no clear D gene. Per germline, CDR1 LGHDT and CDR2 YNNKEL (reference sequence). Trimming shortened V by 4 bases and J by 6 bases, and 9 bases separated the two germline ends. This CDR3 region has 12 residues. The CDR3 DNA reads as TGTGCCAGCAGCCCCCTATACGCTGAAGCTTTCTTT. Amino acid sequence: CASSPLYAEAFF.

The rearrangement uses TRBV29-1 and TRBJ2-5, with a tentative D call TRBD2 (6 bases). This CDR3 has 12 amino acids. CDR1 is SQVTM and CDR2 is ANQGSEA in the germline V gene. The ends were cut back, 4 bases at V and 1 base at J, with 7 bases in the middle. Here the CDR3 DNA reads TGCAGCGTTGTGACTAGCCAAGAGACCCAGTACTTC. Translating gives CSVVTSQETQYF.

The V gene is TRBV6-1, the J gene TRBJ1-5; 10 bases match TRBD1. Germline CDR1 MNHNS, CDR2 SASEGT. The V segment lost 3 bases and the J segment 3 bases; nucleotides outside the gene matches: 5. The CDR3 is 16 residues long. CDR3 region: CASSEKGQGINQPQHF. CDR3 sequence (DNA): TGTGCCAGCAGTGAGAAGGGACAGGGGATCAATCAGCCCCAGCATTTT.

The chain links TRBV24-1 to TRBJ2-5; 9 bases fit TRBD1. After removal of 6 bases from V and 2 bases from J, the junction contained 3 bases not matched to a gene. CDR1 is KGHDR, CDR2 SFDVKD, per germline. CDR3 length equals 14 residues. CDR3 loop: CATSSTGGQETQYF. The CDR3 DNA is TGTGCCACCAGTTCGACAGGGGGTCAAGAGACCCAGTACTTC.